This paragraph covers one T cell receptor (beta chain) sequence. Its target is not known. The source of the sample is a study of naive and memory T cell subsets. The CDR3 length is 12 residues. V lost 1 base and J 8 bases, leaving 8 bases between the germline ends. CDR1 and CDR2 from the germline V gene are MNHEY and SVGEGT. Points from the study as a whole: Especially in CD8 cells, naive repertoires contained a few larger clonotypes, possibly CD45RA-re-expressing memory cells. In naive cells, over 85% of TCR sequences were seen only once.

Both TRBC1 and TRBC2 were covered by a beta constant-region primer of two equimolar oligonucleotides. Nested alpha and beta constant-region primers with the SP2 primer drove four PCR rounds on ligated cDNA. TCRdb passed the UMI-ligation and nested PCR reads through MiXCR, listing each CDR3 protein once. The sample lists 130,000 to 150,000 distinct CDR3 sequences, about 20% seen once, with 0.09% to 0.13% in the top ten. The rearrangement links TRBV6-2 or TRBV6-3 to TRBJ1-1; D might be TRBD1 (6 bases). Sequencing used naive CD4+ T cells from blood. This receptor was taken from a human donor in good health. The CDR3 is CASSYWRGEAFF. The CDR3 region has the DNA TGTGCCAGCAGTTACTGGAGGGGGGAAGCTTTCTTT.